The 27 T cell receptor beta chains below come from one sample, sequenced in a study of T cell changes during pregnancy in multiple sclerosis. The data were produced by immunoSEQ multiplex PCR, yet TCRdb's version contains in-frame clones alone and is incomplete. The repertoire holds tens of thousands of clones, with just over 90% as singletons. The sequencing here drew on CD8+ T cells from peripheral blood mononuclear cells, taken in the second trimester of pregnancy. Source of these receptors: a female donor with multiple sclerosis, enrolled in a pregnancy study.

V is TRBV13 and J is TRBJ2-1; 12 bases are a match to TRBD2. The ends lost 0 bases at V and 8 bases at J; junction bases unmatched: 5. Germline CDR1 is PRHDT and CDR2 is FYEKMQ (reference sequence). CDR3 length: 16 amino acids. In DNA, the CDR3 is TGTGCCAGCAGCTTAGGTCTAGCGGGAGGGTGGGATGAGCAGTTCTTC. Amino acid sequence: CASSLGLAGGWDEQFF.

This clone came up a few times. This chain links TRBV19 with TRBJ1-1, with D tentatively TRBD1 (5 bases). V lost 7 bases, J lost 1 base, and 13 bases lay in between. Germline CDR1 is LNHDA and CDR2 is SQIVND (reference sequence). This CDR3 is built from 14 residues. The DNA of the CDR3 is TGTGCCAGTACTTTCGGCAGGGCGAACACTGAAGCTTTCTTT. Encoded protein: CASTFGRANTEAFF. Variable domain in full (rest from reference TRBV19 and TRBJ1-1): DGGITQSPKYLFRKEGQNVTLSCEQNLNHDAMYWYRQDPGQGLRLIYYSQIVNDFQKGDIAEGYSVSREKKESFPLTVTSAQKNPTAFYLCASTFGRANTEAFFGQGTRLTVV.

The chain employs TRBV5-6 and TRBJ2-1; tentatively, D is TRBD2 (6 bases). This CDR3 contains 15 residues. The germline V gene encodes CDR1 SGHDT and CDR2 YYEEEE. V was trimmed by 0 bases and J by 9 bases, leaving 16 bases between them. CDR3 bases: TGTGCCAGCAGCTTGGGAGTTGGCGGGCGGGGTGAGCAGTTCTTC. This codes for CASSLGVGGRGEQFF.

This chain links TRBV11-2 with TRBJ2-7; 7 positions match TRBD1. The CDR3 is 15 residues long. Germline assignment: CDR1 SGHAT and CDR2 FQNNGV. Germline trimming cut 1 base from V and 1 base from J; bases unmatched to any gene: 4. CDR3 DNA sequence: TGTGCCAGCAGCTTAGGGGCACAGGGGTCCTACGAGCAGTACTTC. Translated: CASSLGAQGSYEQYF.

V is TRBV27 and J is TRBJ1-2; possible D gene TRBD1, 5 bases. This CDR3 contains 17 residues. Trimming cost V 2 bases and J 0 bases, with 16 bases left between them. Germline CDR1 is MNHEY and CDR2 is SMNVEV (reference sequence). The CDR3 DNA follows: TGTGCCAGCAGTTTAGCCCTCGGGACTGCCTCTAACTATGGCTACACCTTC. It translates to CASSLALGTASNYGYTF.

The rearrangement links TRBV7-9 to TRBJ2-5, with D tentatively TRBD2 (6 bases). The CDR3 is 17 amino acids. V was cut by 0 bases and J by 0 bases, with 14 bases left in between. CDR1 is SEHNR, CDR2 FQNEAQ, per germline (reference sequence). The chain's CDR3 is CASSLAHGGKDQETQYF. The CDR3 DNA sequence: TGTGCCAGCAGCTTAGCGCATGGCGGGAAGGACCAAGAGACCCAGTACTTC. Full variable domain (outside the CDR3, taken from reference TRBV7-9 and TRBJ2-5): DTGVSQNPRHKITKRGQNVTFRCDPISEHNRLYWYRQTLGQGPEFLTYFQNEAQLEKSRLLSDRFSAERPKGSFSTLEIQRTEQGDSAMYLCASSLAHGGKDQETQYFGPGTRLLVL.

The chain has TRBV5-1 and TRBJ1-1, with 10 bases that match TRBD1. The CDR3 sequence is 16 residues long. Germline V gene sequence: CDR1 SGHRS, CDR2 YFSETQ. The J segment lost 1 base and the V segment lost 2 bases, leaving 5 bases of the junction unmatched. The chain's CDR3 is CASSLRTGGPNTEAFF. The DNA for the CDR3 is TGCGCCAGCAGCTTACGGACAGGGGGGCCGAACACTGAAGCTTTCTTT.

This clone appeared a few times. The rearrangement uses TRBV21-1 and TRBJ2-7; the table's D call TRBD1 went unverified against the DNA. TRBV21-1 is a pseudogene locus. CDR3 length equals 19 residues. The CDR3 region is CASSEGAAAGIRDSYEQYF. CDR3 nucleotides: TGTGCCAGCAGCGAAGGTGCAGCCGCTGGGATCAGGGACTCCTACGAGCAGTACTTC.

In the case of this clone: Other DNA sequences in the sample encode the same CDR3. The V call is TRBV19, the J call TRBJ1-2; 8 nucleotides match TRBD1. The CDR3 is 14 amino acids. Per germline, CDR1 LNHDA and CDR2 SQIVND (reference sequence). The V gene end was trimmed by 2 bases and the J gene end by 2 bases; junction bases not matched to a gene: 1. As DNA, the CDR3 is TGTGCCAGTAGTATACAGGGGGCGAACTATGGCTACACCTTC. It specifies CASSIQGANYGYTF.

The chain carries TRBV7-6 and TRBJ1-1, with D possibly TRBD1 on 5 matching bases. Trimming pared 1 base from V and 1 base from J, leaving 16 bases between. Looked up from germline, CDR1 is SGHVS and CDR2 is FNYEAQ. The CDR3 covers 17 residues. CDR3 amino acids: CASSLGTWGRWNTEAFF. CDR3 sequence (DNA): TGTGCCAGCAGCTTAGGAACTTGGGGCCGCTGGAACACTGAAGCTTTCTTT.

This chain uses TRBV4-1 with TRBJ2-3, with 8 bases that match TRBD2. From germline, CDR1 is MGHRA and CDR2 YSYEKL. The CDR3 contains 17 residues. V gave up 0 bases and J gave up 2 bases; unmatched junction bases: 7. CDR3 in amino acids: CASSQELAGGPTDTQYF. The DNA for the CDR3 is TGCGCCAGCAGCCAAGAGCTGGCGGGAGGCCCCACAGATACGCAGTATTTT.

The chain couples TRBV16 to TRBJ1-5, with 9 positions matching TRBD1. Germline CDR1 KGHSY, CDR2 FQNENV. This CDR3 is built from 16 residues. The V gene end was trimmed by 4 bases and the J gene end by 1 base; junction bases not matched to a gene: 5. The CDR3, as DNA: TGTGCCAGCAGCCCTGTCGGGACAGGGAGCAATCAGCCCCAGCATTTT. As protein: CASSPVGTGSNQPQHF.

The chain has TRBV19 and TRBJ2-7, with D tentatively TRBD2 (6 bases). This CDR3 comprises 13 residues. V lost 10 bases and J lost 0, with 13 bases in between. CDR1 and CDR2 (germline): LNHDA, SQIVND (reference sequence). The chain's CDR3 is CATSWGVSYEQYF. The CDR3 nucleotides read TGTGCCACCTCCTGGGGGGTCTCCTACGAGCAGTACTTC. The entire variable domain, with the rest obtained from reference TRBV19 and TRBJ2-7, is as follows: DGGITQSPKYLFRKEGQNVTLSCEQNLNHDAMYWYRQDPGQGLRLIYYSQIVNDFQKGDIAEGYSVSREKKESFPLTVTSAQKNPTAFYLCATSWGVSYEQYFGPGTRLTVT.

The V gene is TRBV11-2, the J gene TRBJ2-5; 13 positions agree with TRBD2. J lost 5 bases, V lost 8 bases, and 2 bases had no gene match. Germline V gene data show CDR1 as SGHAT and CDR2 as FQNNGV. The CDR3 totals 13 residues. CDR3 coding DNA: TGTGCCAGCGGACTAGCGGGAGAGGAGACCCAGTACTTC. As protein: CASGLAGEETQYF.

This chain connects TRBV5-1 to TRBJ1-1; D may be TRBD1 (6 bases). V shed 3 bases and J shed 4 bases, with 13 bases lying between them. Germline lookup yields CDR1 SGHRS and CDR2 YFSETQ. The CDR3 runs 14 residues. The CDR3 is CASSCCGGATEAFF. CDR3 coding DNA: TGCGCCAGCAGCTGTTGTGGGGGGGCCACTGAAGCTTTCTTT.

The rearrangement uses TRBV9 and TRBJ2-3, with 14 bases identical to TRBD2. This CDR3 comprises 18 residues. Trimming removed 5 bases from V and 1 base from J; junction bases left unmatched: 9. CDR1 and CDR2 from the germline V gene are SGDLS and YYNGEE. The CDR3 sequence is CASRAPGGLAGGTDTQYF. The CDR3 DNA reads TGTGCCAGCAGGGCACCCGGGGGACTAGCGGGAGGCACAGATACGCAGTATTTT.

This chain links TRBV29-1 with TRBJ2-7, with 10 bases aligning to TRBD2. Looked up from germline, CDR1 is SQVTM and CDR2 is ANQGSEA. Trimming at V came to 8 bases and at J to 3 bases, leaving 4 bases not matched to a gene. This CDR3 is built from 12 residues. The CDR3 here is CSSLAGDYEQYF. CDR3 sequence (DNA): TGCAGCTCCCTAGCGGGAGACTACGAGCAGTACTTC.

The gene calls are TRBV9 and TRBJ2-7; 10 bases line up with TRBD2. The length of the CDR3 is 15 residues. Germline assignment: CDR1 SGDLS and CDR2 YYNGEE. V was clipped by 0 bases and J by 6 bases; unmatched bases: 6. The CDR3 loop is CASSVGSGRAVEQYF. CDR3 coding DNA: TGTGCCAGCAGCGTAGGAAGCGGGAGGGCCGTCGAGCAGTACTTC. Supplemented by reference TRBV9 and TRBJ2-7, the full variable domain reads DSGVTQTPKHLITATGQRVTLRCSPRSGDLSVYWYQQSLDQGLQFLIQYYNGEERAKGNILERFSAQQFPDLHSELNLSSLELGDSALYFCASSVGSGRAVEQYFGPGTRLTVT.

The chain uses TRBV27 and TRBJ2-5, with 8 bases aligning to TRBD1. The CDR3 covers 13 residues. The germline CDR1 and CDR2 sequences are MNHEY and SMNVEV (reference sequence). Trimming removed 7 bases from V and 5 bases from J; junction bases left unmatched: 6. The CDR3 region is CASIPGGGETQYF. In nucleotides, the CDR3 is TGTGCCAGCATTCCAGGGGGCGGGGAGACCCAGTACTTC.

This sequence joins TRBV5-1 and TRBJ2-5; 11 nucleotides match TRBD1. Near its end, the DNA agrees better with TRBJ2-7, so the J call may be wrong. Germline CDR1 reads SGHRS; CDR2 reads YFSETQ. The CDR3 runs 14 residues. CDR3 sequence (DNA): TGCGCCAGCAGCGGAGGGACAGGGGGCTACGAGCAGTACTTC. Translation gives CASSGGTGGYEQYF.

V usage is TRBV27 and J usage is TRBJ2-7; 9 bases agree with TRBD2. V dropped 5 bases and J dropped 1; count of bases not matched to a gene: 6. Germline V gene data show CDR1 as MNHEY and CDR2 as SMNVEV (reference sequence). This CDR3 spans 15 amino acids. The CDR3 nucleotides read TGTGCCAGCAGTCGAGCGGGAGGCTGGTCCTACGAGCAGTACTTC. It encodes CASSRAGGWSYEQYF.

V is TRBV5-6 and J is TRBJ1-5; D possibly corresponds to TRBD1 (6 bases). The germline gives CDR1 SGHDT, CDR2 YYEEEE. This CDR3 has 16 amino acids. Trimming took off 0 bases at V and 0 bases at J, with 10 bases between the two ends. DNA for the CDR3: TGTGCCAGCAGCTTGGCGCCAGGGGTTAGCAATCAGCCCCAGCATTTT. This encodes CASSLAPGVSNQPQHF.

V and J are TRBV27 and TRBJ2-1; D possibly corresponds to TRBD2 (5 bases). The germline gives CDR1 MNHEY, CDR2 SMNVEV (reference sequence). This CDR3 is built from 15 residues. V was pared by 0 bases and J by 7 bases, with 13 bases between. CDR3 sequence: CASSLSPAGFNEQFF. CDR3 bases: TGTGCCAGCAGTTTATCTCCCGCGGGTTTTAATGAGCAGTTCTTC.

In DNA form, the CDR3 reads TGTGCCAGCAGCTTAGCAGGGGACACTGAAGCTTTCTTT. Translating it yields CASSLAGDTEAFF. V usage is TRBV7-9 and J usage is TRBJ1-1; the D gene is possibly TRBD1 (5 bases). From germline, CDR1 is SEHNR and CDR2 FQNEAQ (reference sequence). V was shortened by 0 bases and J by 3 bases, with 5 bases between the two germline ends. CDR3 length equals 13 residues.

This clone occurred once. The CDR3 nucleotides are TGTGCCAGCTCACCACGGGGTAGCGGCCCCAGCTCCTACAATGAGCAGTTCTTC. Protein: CASSPRGSGPSSYNEQFF. The chain carries TRBV18 and TRBJ2-1; a possible D gene is TRBD2 (6 bases). This CDR3 is 18 amino acids long. The V gene lost 1 base and the J gene lost 0 bases, with 16 bases spanning the gap. Germline lookup yields CDR1 KGHSH and CDR2 LQKENI.

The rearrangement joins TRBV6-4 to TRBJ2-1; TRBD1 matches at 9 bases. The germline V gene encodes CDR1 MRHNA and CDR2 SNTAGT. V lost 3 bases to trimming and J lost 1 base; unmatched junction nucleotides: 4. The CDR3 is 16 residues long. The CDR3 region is CASSDKGQGSYNEQFF. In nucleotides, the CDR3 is TGTGCCAGCAGTGATAAGGGACAGGGATCCTACAATGAGCAGTTCTTC.

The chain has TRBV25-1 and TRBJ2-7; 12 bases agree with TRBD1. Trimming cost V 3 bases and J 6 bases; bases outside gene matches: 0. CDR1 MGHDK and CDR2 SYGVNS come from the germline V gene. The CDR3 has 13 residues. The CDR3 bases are TGTGCCAGCAGTGAGGGACAGGGGGCCGAGCAGTACTTC. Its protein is CASSEGQGAEQYF.